The T cell receptor beta chain described here comes from a study of shared clonotypes between healthy human individuals. General study points: Across a handful of donors, naive CD4 shared roughly 5%, naive CD8 under 4%, memory CD4 about 2.4%, memory CD8 around 0.36%.

The table came from immunoSEQ multiplex PCR; TCRdb's copy has only in-frame clones and leaves some out. The sample lists under 2.5 million clones, around 92% occurring once. Turning to this clone: Its antigen is currently unknown.

Both subsets, CD45RA+ naive and CD45RA-negative memory, were split from the CD4+ cells. Trimming took 4 bases from V and 3 from J, leaving 7 bases between them. Germline values: CDR1 KGHSH, CDR2 LQKENI. The CDR3 contains 13 residues. This clonotype originated in a man between 18 and 35 years old in good health. Some clones in this sample may be carry-over from other donors' samples. Sample: naive CD4+ T cells from PBMCs. Described subset: CD45RA+ positively selected. The chain couples TRBV18 to TRBJ1-5; no definite D call. The CDR3 reads CASSQGFNQPQHF. For the CDR3, the DNA is TGTGCCAGCTCACAGGGTTTCAATCAGCCCCAGCATTTT.